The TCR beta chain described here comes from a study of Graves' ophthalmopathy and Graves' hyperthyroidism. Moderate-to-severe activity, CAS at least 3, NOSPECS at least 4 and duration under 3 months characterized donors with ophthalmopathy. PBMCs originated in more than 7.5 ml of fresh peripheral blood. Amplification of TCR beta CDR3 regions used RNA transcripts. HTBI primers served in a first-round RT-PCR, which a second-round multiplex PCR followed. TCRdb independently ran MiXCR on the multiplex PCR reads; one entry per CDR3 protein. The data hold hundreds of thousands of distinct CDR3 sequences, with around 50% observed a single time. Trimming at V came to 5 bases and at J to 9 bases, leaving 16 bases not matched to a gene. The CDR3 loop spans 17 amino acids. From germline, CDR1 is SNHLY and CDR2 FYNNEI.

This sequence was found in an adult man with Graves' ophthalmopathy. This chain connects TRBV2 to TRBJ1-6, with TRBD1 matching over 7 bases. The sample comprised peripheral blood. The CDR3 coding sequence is TGTGCCAGCAGTTACTCGATCCAGGGACAGAGACCTTCACCCCTCCACTTT. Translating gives CASSYSIQGQRPSPLHF.